The source of this T cell receptor beta chain is a study of OX40 agonist ivuxolimab in advanced cancers. General study findings and limits: CD8+ T cells showed, on average, more clonal expansion than CD4+ cells.

Remarks on this clone: Its specificity is not known.

Trimming shortened V by 4 bases and J by 6 bases, and 9 bases separated the two germline ends. The CDR3 runs to 12 residues. Germline V gene data show CDR1 as SGDLS and CDR2 as YYNGEE. Sequenced by immunoSEQ multiplex PCR; TCRdb stores in-frame clones only, minus some. The sample has about 48,000 clones, over 85% seen once. This chain links TRBV9 with TRBJ2-3; D gene unclear. This receptor was taken from an adult with an advanced solid tumor such as melanoma, head and neck, liver or kidney cancer. The sequenced sample was CD4+ or CD8+ T cells sorted from blood, obtained in a trial of the OX40 agonist ivuxolimab. The CDR3 sequence: CASSSRPDTQYF. The CDR3 bases are TGTGCCAGCAGCTCACGGCCGGATACGCAGTATTTT.